This paragraph covers one TCR beta chain sequence. Its antigen is unidentified. The entry originates in a study of T cells in Graves' hyperthyroidism and ophthalmopathy. Study-level results: Most clonotypes expanded in the thyroid (above 0.001) were also present in blood.

Lactation, pregnancy, other autoimmune disease or uncontrolled infection led to exclusion of patients. Amplification targeted TCR beta CDR3 regions from RNA transcripts. With the HTBI primer set, the TCR CDR3 went through a first round of RT-PCR. TCRdb called the multiplex PCR reads again in MiXCR, with one record for every CDR3 protein. The data show a few hundred thousand distinct CDR3 sequences, with 40% to 55% seen just once and roughly 19% held by the top ten. The germline gives CDR1 SGHRS, CDR2 YFSETQ. V lost 4 bases to trimming and J lost 8 bases; unmatched junction nucleotides: 7. This CDR3 is 13 amino acids long.

The receptor's source is an adult woman with Graves' disease, either hyperthyroidism or ophthalmopathy (not recorded which). The rearrangement links TRBV5-1 to TRBJ2-7; 9 bases fit TRBD1. The sequenced sample consisted of peripheral blood or thyroid tissue (not recorded which). CDR3 protein: CASSAGTGSKQYF. CDR3 DNA: TGCGCCAGCAGCGCCGGGACAGGGAGTAAGCAGTACTTC.